These T cell receptor beta chains were read from a single sample in a study of blood T cell repertoires in COVID-19. The data were produced by immunoSEQ multiplex PCR, yet TCRdb's version contains in-frame clones alone and is incomplete. The profile shows 200,000 to 250,000 clones, around 80% of them singletons. The sample was peripheral blood. Receptor source: a man younger than 40 with active or convalescent COVID-19. Each CDR3 is given with its conserved first and last residue.

TRBJ1-5 | TRBV12-3/TRBV12-4 | CASSIGGDQPQHF
TRBJ1-3 | TRBV19 | CASSPQGTGNTIYF
TRBJ2-2 | TRBV27 | CASRGGSGRASGELFF
TRBJ1-6 | TRBV28 | CASSPQGRNSPLHF
TRBJ2-7 | TRBV10-1 | CASSDHYEQYF
TRBJ1-6 | TRBV3-1/TRBV3-2 | CASSQGGGRSALSLHF
TRBJ2-3 | TRBV25-1 | CASSPRTSGRTDTQYF
TRBJ1-5 | TRBV7-2 | CASSTEGREPQHF
TRBJ2-5 | TRBV10-3 | CAISGGSAGETQYF
TRBJ1-5 | TRBV27 | CASSLGLGNQPQHF
TRBJ2-7 | TRBV2 | CASSPSRGNYEQYF
TRBJ2-3 | TRBV28 | CASSLSVAGELDTQYF
TRBJ1-6 | TRBV5-4 | CASSSGAGPLWHSPLHF
TRBJ1-2 | TRBV30 | CAWSPAGIGGYTF
TRBJ1-1 | TRBV11-2 | CASSLDRNTEAFF
TRBJ2-7 | TRBV4-3 | CASSQGWGPEGYEQYF
TRBJ2-5 | TRBV5-6 | CASSSGLHQETQYF
TRBJ2-2 | TRBV19 | CASRTGSGPRTGELFF
TRBJ1-2 | TRBV6-5 | CASSYTGKGYGYTF
TRBJ1-4 | TRBV29-1 | CSVPSSGAGYNEKLFF
TRBJ2-7 | TRBV7-2 | CASSSPDRALYEQYF
TRBJ2-3 | TRBV5-1 | CATRRDSYTDTQYF
TRBJ2-3 | TRBV9 | CASSGLGDTQYF
TRBJ2-1 | TRBV18 | CASSPSSGGSLSYNEQFF
TRBJ1-6 | TRBV3-1/TRBV3-2 | CASSQRDSPLHF
TRBJ1-1 | TRBV6-4 | CASLPGTGGADTEAFF
TRBJ1-2 | TRBV30 | CAWSFFGGNYGYTF
TRBJ1-4 | TRBV5-8 | CASSPKTVPGEKLFF
TRBJ2-1 | TRBV7-8 | CASSQREGYNEQFF
TRBJ2-2 | TRBV20-1 | CSASRGSDTGELFF
TRBJ1-4 | TRBV27 | CASSPLPPEKLFF
TRBJ2-6 | TRBV2 | CASSAQAPGANVLTF
TRBJ1-6 | TRBV6-2/TRBV6-3 | CASSSTGINSPLHF
TRBJ2-7 | TRBV6-5 | CASSAGQGRYEQYF
TRBJ2-1 | TRBV3-1/TRBV3-2 | CASSQDSRLLFF
TRBJ2-4 | TRBV6-1 | CASSEGGLEFGTVLAKNIQYF
TRBJ2-5 | TRBV28 | CASSLELGDRVGETQYF
TRBJ1-1 | TRBV28 | CASSSWDYNTEAFF
TRBJ2-3 | TRBV3-1/TRBV3-2 | CASSQGQGDTQYF
TRBJ2-2 | TRBV6-6 | CASSYGPGGTGELFF
TRBJ2-2 | TRBV28 | CASSLGLGRNTGELFF
TRBJ1-2 | TRBV18 | CASSPPGAQDRAYYGYTF
TRBJ1-1 | TRBV6-6 | CASRTANTEAFF
TRBJ2-5 | TRBV19 | CASSVSWESAPQYF
TRBJ2-3 | TRBV12-3/TRBV12-4 | CASSFGRVYTQYF
TRBJ2-1 | TRBV6-2/TRBV6-3 | CASSYSLSNEQFF
TRBJ1-1 | TRBV7-2 | CASSYRRGRTEAFF
TRBJ2-5 | TRBV7-3 | CASSSRPGQETQYF
TRBJ2-2 | TRBV24-1 | CATSERTGWDTGELFF
TRBJ2-1 | TRBV10-1 | CASSERGGASYNEQFF
TRBJ2-5 | TRBV28 | CASSPRVLWETQYF
TRBJ2-7 | TRBV29-1 | CSVLDRGYEQYF
TRBJ2-7 | TRBV5-1 | CASSLSTSVDEQYF
TRBJ2-1 | TRBV7-6 | CASSFPGSSGDEQFF
TRBJ2-1 | TRBV27 | CASDNSGLAGSGQFF
TRBJ1-6 | TRBV4-1 | CASSQEIGGRADSPLHF
TRBJ1-2 | TRBV7-2 | CASSSEGLPIYGYTF
TRBJ2-3 | TRBV28 | CASSPGQQEQDTQYF
TRBJ1-2 | TRBV6-5 | CASSPDTYGYTF